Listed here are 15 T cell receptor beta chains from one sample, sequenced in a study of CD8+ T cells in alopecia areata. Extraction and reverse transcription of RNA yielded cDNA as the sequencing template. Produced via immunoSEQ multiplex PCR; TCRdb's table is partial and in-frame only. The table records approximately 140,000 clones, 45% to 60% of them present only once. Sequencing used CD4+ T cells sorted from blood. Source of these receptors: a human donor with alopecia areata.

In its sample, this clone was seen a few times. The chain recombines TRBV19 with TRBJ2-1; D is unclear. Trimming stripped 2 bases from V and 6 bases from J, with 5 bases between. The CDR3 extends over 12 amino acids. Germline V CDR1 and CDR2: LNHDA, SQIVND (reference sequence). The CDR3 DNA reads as TGTGCCAGTAGTATACAAGCCAATGAGCAGTTCTTC. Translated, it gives CASSIQANEQFF.

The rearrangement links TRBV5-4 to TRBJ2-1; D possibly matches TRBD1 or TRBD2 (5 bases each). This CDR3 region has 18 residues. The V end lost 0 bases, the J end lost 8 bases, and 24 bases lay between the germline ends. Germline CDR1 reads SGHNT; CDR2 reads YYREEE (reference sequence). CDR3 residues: CASSLAGPQNHLLHEQFF. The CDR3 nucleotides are TGTGCCAGCAGCTTGGCGGGACCTCAAAATCATTTATTGCATGAGCAGTTCTTC.

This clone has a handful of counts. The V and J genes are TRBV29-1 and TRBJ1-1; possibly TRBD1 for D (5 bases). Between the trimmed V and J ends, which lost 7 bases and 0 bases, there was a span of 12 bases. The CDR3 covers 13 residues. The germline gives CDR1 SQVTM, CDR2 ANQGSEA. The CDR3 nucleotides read TGCAGCGGCGGAGACAGTTTGAACACTGAAGCTTTCTTT. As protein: CSGGDSLNTEAFF. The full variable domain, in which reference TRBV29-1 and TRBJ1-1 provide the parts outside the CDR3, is SAVISQKPSRDICQRGTSLTIQCQVDSQVTMMFWYRQQPGQSLTLIATANQGSEATYESGFVIDKFPISRPNLTFSTLTVSNMSPEDSSIYLCSGGDSLNTEAFFGQGTRLTVV.

In nucleotides, the CDR3 is TGTGCCAGCAGCGCCCTTCGGGAGGAGCAGTTCTTC. It specifies CASSALREEQFF. J is TRBJ2-1 and V is TRBV7-3, with TRBD2 as a possible D gene (6 bases). The CDR3 extends over 12 amino acids. Germline CDR1 reads SGHTA; CDR2 reads FQGTGA. Trimming took 5 bases from V and 10 from J, leaving 12 bases between them.

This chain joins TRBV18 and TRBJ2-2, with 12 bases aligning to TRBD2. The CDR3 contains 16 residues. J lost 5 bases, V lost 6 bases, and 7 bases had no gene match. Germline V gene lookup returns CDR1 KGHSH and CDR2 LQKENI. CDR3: CASSQLAGGETGELFF. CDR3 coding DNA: TGTGCCAGCTCCCAACTAGCGGGAGGAGAGACCGGGGAGCTGTTTTTT.

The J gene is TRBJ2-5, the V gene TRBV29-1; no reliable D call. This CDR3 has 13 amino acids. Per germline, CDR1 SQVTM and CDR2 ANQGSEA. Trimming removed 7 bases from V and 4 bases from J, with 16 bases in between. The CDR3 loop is CSASPKGAETQYF. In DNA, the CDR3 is TGCAGCGCCTCTCCTAAGGGCGCAGAGACCCAGTACTTC.

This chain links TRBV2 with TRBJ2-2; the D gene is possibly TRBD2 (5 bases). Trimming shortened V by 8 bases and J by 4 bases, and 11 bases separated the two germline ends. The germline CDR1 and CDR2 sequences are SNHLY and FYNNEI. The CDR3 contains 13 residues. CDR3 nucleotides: TGTGCCAGCGAGTTCGGGGTCACCGGGGAGCTGTTTTTT. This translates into CASEFGVTGELFF.

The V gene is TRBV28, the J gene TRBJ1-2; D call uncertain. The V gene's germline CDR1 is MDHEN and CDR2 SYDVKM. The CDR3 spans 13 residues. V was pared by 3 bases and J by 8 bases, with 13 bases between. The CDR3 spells CASSLESRGGYTF. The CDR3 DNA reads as TGTGCCAGCAGTTTGGAATCCAGAGGGGGCTACACCTTC.

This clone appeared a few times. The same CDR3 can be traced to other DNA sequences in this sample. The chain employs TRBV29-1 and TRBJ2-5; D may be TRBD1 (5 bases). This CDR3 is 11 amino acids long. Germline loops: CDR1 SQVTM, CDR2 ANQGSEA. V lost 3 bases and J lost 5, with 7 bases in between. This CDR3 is CSVDRAETQYF. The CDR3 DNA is TGCAGCGTTGACAGGGCTGAGACCCAGTACTTC. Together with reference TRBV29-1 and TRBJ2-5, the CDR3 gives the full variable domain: SAVISQKPSRDICQRGTSLTIQCQVDSQVTMMFWYRQQPGQSLTLIATANQGSEATYESGFVIDKFPISRPNLTFSTLTVSNMSPEDSSIYLCSVDRAETQYFGPGTRLLVL.

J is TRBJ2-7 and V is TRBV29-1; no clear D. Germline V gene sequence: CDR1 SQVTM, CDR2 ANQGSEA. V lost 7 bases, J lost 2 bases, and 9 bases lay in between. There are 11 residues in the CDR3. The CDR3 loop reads CSAGRAYEQYF. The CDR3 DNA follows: TGCAGCGCCGGAAGAGCCTACGAGCAGTACTTC.

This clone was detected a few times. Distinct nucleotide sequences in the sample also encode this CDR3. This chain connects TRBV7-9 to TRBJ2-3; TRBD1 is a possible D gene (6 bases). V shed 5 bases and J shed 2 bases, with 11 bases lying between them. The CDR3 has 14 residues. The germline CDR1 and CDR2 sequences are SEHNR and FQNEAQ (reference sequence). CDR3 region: CASSQGQYTDTQYF. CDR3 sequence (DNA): TGTGCCAGCAGCCAAGGACAGTACACAGATACGCAGTATTTT.

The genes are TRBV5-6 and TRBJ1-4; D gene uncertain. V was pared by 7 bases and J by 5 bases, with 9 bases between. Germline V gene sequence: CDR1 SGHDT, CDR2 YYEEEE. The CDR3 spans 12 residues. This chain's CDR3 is CASRGPNEKLFF. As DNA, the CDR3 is TGTGCCAGCCGAGGACCCAATGAAAAACTGTTTTTT.

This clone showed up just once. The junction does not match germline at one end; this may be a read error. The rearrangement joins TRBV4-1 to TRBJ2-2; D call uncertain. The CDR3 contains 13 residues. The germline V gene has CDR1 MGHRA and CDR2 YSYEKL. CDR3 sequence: CASSQGEAGELFF. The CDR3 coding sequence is TGTGCCAGCAGTCAAGGTGAAGCCGGGGAGCTGTTTTTT.

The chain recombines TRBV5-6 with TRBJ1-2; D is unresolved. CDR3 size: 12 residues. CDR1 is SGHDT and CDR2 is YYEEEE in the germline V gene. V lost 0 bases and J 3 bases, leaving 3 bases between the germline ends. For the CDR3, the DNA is TGTGCCAGCAGCTTGGCGGACTATGGCTACACCTTC. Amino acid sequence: CASSLADYGYTF.

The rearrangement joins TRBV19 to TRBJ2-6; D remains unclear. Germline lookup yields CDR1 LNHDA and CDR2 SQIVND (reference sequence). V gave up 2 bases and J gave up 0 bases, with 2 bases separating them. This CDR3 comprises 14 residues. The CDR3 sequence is CASSIRSGANVLTF. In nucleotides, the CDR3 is TGTGCCAGTAGTATACGCTCTGGGGCCAACGTCCTGACTTTC.